The 20 T cell receptor beta chains below come from one sample, sequenced in a study of CD8 T cells in Susac syndrome. The authors reverse transcribed about 0.5 to 1 ug RNA with random hexamers. TCRdb independently ran MiXCR on the immunoSEQ multiplex PCR reads; one entry per CDR3 protein. The sample gives 150,000 to 200,000 distinct CDR3 sequences, 95% of which show up once; about 0.093% is in the top ten. Sequencing was done on a sample of CD4+ T cells from PBMCs. The receptors here all came from a human donor with multiple sclerosis.

V usage is TRBV13 and J usage is TRBJ2-3, with D unclear. CDR3 length: 16 amino acids. Trimming took off 5 bases at V and 2 bases at J, with 17 bases between the two ends. The germline gives CDR1 PRHDT, CDR2 FYEKMQ (reference sequence). The CDR3 bases are TGTGCCAGCAGCCGCAACCCCGGTGCCCTCACAGATACGCAGTATTTT. Its translation: CASSRNPGALTDTQYF.

This chain connects TRBV20-1 to TRBJ1-1; 7 nucleotides match TRBD1. The CDR3 contains 13 residues. V was pared by 6 bases and J by 1 base, with 5 bases of the junction left unmatched. Germline assignment: CDR1 DFQATT and CDR2 SNEGSKA (reference sequence). CDR3 amino acids: CSAPGQTNTEAFF. CDR3 nucleotides: TGCAGTGCCCCGGGACAGACGAACACTGAAGCTTTCTTT.

The rearrangement uses TRBV2 and TRBJ2-5, with D uncertain. Trimming cost V 8 bases and J 1 base, with 8 bases left between them. Germline V gives CDR1 SNHLY, CDR2 FYNNEI. The CDR3 runs 12 residues. CDR3 sequence reads: CASSLLQETQYF. The CDR3 DNA reads as TGTGCCAGCTCCCTGCTCCAAGAGACCCAGTACTTC.

The DNA for the CDR3 is TGTGCCAGTAGTATCGGGACGGTGAACACTGAAGCTTTCTTT. It yields the protein CASSIGTVNTEAFF. The chain has TRBV19 and TRBJ1-1, with a tentative D call TRBD1 (5 bases). This CDR3 region has 14 residues. Germline CDR1 reads LNHDA; CDR2 reads SQIVND (reference sequence). V lost 3 bases and J lost 0, with 8 bases in between. Drawing the rest from reference TRBV19 and TRBJ1-1, the complete variable domain is DGGITQSPKYLFRKEGQNVTLSCEQNLNHDAMYWYRQDPGQGLRLIYYSQIVNDFQKGDIAEGYSVSREKKESFPLTVTSAQKNPTAFYLCASSIGTVNTEAFFGQGTRLTVV.

The genes are TRBV3-1 and TRBJ2-1; 9 bases line up with TRBD1. V lost 2 bases and J lost 0; bases outside the gene matches: 8. This CDR3 contains 18 residues. Looked up from germline, CDR1 is LGHDT and CDR2 is YNNKEL (reference sequence). The CDR3: CASSQRTGGWSSYNEQFF. Here the CDR3 DNA reads TGTGCCAGCAGCCAAAGAACAGGGGGCTGGAGCTCCTACAATGAGCAGTTCTTC.

The chain recombines TRBV14 with TRBJ2-1; TRBD1 matches 7 bases. Looked up from germline, CDR1 is SGHDN and CDR2 is FVKESK. V was clipped by 3 bases and J by 1 base; unmatched bases: 6. This CDR3 is 16 amino acids long. The CDR3 sequence is CASSQTGILSYNEQFF. The CDR3 nucleotides are TGTGCCAGCAGCCAGACAGGGATCTTATCCTACAATGAGCAGTTCTTC.

This chain uses TRBV6-1 with TRBJ1-5; D remains unclear. Germline V gene lookup returns CDR1 MNHNS and CDR2 SASEGT. This CDR3 region has 13 residues. The germline V and J ends were trimmed by 2 bases and 5 bases, with 7 bases remaining between them. The CDR3 region has the DNA TGTGCCAGCAGTGAATGGGTGGATCAGCCCCAGCATTTT. This encodes CASSEWVDQPQHF.

V gene TRBV12-5 combines with J gene TRBJ2-7; a weak D match, TRBD2 (6 bases). V gave up 1 base and J gave up 5 bases, with 12 bases separating them. The germline CDR1 and CDR2 sequences are LGHNT and FRNRAP. The CDR3 covers 14 residues. DNA of the CDR3: TGTGCTAGTGGTTTGGGGGGAGGTAGCCACGAGCAGTACTTC. This sequence encodes CASGLGGGSHEQYF. The entire variable domain, with the rest obtained from reference TRBV12-5 and TRBJ2-7, is as follows: DARVTQTPRHKVTEMGQEVTMRCQPILGHNTVFWYRQTMMQGLELLAYFRNRAPLDDSGMPKDRFSAEMPDATLATLKIQPSEPRDSAVYFCASGLGGGSHEQYFGPGTRLTVT.

The chain couples TRBV6-1 to TRBJ2-1, with D possibly matching TRBD2 (6 bases). Trimming stripped 5 bases from V and 0 bases from J, with 14 bases between. The CDR3 has 16 amino acids. Germline loops: CDR1 MNHNS, CDR2 SASEGT. The CDR3 sequence: CASSINRGSSYNEQFF. The CDR3 DNA is TGTGCCAGCAGTATAAACCGGGGGAGCTCCTACAATGAGCAGTTCTTC.

The V gene is TRBV29-1, the J gene TRBJ2-3; weak D call: TRBD2 (6 bases). The CDR3 has 16 residues. V was shortened by 3 bases and J by 4 bases, with 20 bases between the two germline ends. From germline, CDR1 is SQVTM and CDR2 ANQGSEA. The CDR3 region is CSVEVGRQGGSDTQYF. The CDR3 DNA follows: TGCAGCGTTGAGGTTGGCCGGCAGGGAGGCTCAGATACGCAGTATTTT.

The rearrangement links TRBV7-2 to TRBJ2-7, with D possibly being TRBD1 (5 bases). Germline V gene data show CDR1 as SGHTA and CDR2 as FQGNSA. Trimming removed 4 bases at V and 2 bases at J, with 15 bases between. The CDR3 totals 15 residues. The CDR3 region has the DNA TGTGCCAGCAGCTCCCAGGGCCCAGGGACCTACGAGCAGTACTTC. Translation: CASSSQGPGTYEQYF.

CDR3 bases: TGCAGCGTTGGGCGGGACAGGGTCCTGAACACTGAAGCTTTCTTT. It codes for CSVGRDRVLNTEAFF. This chain links TRBV29-1 with TRBJ1-1; TRBD1 agrees at 9 bases. The CDR3 runs 15 residues. The germline V gene encodes CDR1 SQVTM and CDR2 ANQGSEA. The V and J ends lost 4 bases and 0 bases, in that order; junction bases with no gene match: 6.

The genes are TRBV20-1 and TRBJ2-7; 10 bases are shared with TRBD2. CDR1 and CDR2 from the germline V gene are DFQATT and SNEGSKA (reference sequence). The CDR3 spans 14 residues. J lost 2 bases, V lost 1 base, and 2 bases had no gene match. CDR3 nucleotide sequence: TGCAGTGCTAGAGGTCTAGCGGGGGCCTACGAGCAGTACTTC. This gives the protein CSARGLAGAYEQYF.

This clonotype was found once. This chain links TRBV3-1 with TRBJ2-5; D is unclear. Germline CDR1 reads LGHDT; CDR2 reads YNNKEL (reference sequence). The CDR3 covers 12 residues. The germline V and J ends were trimmed by 9 bases and 5 bases, with 13 bases remaining between them. The CDR3 here is CASTLGRETQYF. CDR3 coding DNA: TGTGCCAGTACCTTAGGGCGTGAGACCCAGTACTTC.

The chain links TRBV29-1 to TRBJ2-5; D is uncertain. CDR3 length: 11 amino acids. Trimming removed 6 bases from V and 3 bases from J, with 8 bases in between. Germline loops: CDR1 SQVTM, CDR2 ANQGSEA. The chain's CDR3 is CSVKEKETQYF. The CDR3 region has the DNA TGCAGCGTCAAGGAGAAAGAGACCCAGTACTTC.

The chain recombines TRBV29-1 with TRBJ1-1; the match to TRBD1 covers 7 bases. This CDR3 comprises 13 residues. J was trimmed by 6 bases and V by 7 bases; bases with no gene match: 11. CDR1 and CDR2 (germline): SQVTM, ANQGSEA. CDR3 nucleotides: TGCAGCGGAAGGACAGGTAGGGTCGCTGAAGCTTTCTTT. This encodes CSGRTGRVAEAFF.

The rearrangement joins TRBV28 to TRBJ1-4; D might be TRBD1 (5 bases). V lost 4 bases to trimming and J lost 7 bases, with 16 bases between them. Germline lookup yields CDR1 MDHEN and CDR2 SYDVKM. CDR3 length equals 15 residues. This chain's CDR3 is CASSSQPKGIEKLFF. The DNA for the CDR3 is TGTGCCAGCAGTTCCCAGCCCAAGGGGATTGAAAAACTGTTTTTT.

This clonotype was picked up one time. V is TRBV24-1 and J is TRBJ1-5; D remains unclear. V was pared by 0 bases and J by 11 bases, with 7 bases between. Looked up from germline, CDR1 is KGHDR and CDR2 is SFDVKD. The CDR3 has 12 amino acids. CDR3 amino acids: CATSDLGGAQHF. For the CDR3, the DNA is TGTGCCACCAGTGATTTGGGAGGAGCCCAGCATTTT.

The genes are TRBV20-1 and TRBJ1-2, with 7 bases aligning to TRBD1. Trimming cost V 0 bases and J 3 bases; bases outside gene matches: 7. The germline V gene has CDR1 DFQATT and CDR2 SNEGSKA (reference sequence). The CDR3 contains 15 residues. The DNA for the CDR3 is TGCAGTGCTAGAGATGATAGGGGGCGAGACTATGGCTACACCTTC. Translating gives CSARDDRGRDYGYTF.

The V call is TRBV29-1, the J call TRBJ1-2; 11 bases are shared with TRBD1. The CDR3 runs 11 residues. Germline CDR1 SQVTM, CDR2 ANQGSEA. The V and J ends lost 6 bases and 10 bases, in that order; junction bases with no gene match: 4. The CDR3 spells CSVRDRGDYTF. CDR3 DNA sequence: TGCAGCGTACGGGACAGGGGGGACTACACCTTC.